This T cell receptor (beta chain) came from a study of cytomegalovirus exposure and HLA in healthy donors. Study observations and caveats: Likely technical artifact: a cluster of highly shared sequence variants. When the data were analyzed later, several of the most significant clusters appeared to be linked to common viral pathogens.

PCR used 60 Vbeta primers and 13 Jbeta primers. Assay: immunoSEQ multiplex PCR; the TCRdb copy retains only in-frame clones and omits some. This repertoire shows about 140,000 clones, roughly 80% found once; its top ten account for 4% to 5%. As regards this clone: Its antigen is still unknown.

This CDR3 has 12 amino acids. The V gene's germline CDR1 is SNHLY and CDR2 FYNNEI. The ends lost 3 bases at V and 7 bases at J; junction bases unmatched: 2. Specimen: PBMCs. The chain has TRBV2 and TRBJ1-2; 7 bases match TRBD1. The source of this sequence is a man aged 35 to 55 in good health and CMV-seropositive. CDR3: CASSDYRGGYTF. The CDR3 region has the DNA TGTGCCAGCAGTGACTACAGGGGTGGCTACACCTTC. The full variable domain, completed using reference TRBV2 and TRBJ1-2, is EPEVTQTPSHQVTQMGQEVILRCVPISNHLYFYWYRQILGQKVEFLVSFYNNEISEKSEIFDDQFSVERPDGSNFTLKIRSTKLEDSAMYFCASSDYRGGYTFGSGTRLTVV.